This passage covers 19 T cell receptor beta chains from one sample sequenced in a study of early T cells in non-severe SARS-CoV-2 infection (dated by TCRdb to the early 2020s). The library came from 5' RACE. The instrument given in TCRdb is NextSeq 500. TCRdb handled the public reads itself, with Q25 trimming in fastp and clone calling in MiXCR, and kept productive beta chains. When rows share a CDR3 protein, they turn into one entry using the most common DNA and genes. The sample table holds 65,000 to 75,000 distinct CDR3 sequences, of which roughly 10% were seen once. The ten largest clones represent 3.8% of the sample. The sample taken for sequencing was whole blood. Every receptor here comes from an adult who was a healthcare worker with PCR-confirmed SARS-CoV-2 infection or an uninfected control (not recorded which).

This clonotype has a handful of counts. The rearrangement uses TRBV20-1 and TRBJ2-3, with 8 bases lining up with TRBD2. Germline V gene lookup returns CDR1 DFQATT and CDR2 SNEGSKA (reference sequence). Trimming cost V 5 bases and J 2 bases; bases outside gene matches: 9. This CDR3 contains 15 residues. The CDR3 is CSARGHSGDTDTQYF. The CDR3 DNA follows: TGCAGTGCTCGCGGTCATAGCGGGGACACAGATACGCAGTATTTT.

In its sample, this clonotype was seen a few times. This chain uses TRBV4-2 with TRBJ2-2; D is possibly TRBD2 (5 bases). The CDR3 has 17 residues. V lost 0 bases and J 4 bases, leaving 15 bases between the germline ends. CDR1 is LGHNA, CDR2 YNFKEQ, per germline. CDR3: CASSQDGSKRRTGELFF. The CDR3 DNA reads TGTGCCAGCAGCCAAGATGGTAGTAAGCGGCGCACCGGGGAGCTGTTTTTT.

The chain joins TRBV28 to TRBJ1-1; 7 bases agree with TRBD1. This CDR3 has 14 amino acids. J lost 3 bases, V lost 8 bases, and 9 bases had no gene match. Germline V gives CDR1 MDHEN, CDR2 SYDVKM. CDR3 DNA: TGTGCCAGCGGAACACAGGGGAGGGACACTGAAGCTTTCTTT. Amino acid sequence: CASGTQGRDTEAFF. Full variable domain (remainder filled in from reference TRBV28 and TRBJ1-1): DVKVTQSSRYLVKRTGEKVFLECVQDMDHENMFWYRQDPGLGLRLIYFSYDVKMKEKGDIPEGYSVSREKKERFSLILESASTNQTSMYLCASGTQGRDTEAFFGQGTRLTVV.

This clonotype has a count of ten or more. The chain employs TRBV11-2 and TRBJ2-1; the D gene is possibly TRBD2 (6 bases). The CDR3 consists of 14 residues. CDR1 SGHAT and CDR2 FQNNGV come from the germline V gene. With 0 bases removed from V and 7 bases from J, the gap between germline ends came to 10 bases. Written as DNA, the CDR3 is TGTGCCAGCAGCTTAGAACTAGCTGGGAATGAGCAGTTCTTC. This encodes CASSLELAGNEQFF. The full variable domain, with the rest looked up from reference TRBV11-2 and TRBJ2-1, is EAGVAQSPRYKIIEKRQSVAFWCNPISGHATLYWYQQILGQGPKLLIQFQNNGVVDDSQLPKDRFSAERLKGVDSTLKIQPAKLEDSAVYLCASSLELAGNEQFFGPGTRLTVL.

This clonotype was seen a few times. The chain carries TRBV19 and TRBJ2-7, with D possibly being TRBD1 (5 bases). V lost 5 bases, J lost 5 bases, and 13 bases lay in between. This CDR3 is 13 amino acids long. Germline V gene lookup returns CDR1 LNHDA and CDR2 SQIVND (reference sequence). CDR3 coding DNA: TGTGCCAGTAGTCGACGATTAGGGGACGAGCAGTACTTC. Amino acids: CASSRRLGDEQYF.

This clonotype was observed a few times. The chain couples TRBV3-1 to TRBJ2-7; D ambiguous. This CDR3 has 15 residues. The germline V gene has CDR1 LGHDT and CDR2 YNNKEL (reference sequence). V gave up 1 base and J gave up 3 bases, with 13 bases separating them. CDR3 nucleotide sequence: TGTGCCAGCAGCCAAGGCTGGATGCCGCTCTACGAGCAGTACTTC. This encodes CASSQGWMPLYEQYF.

Ten or more counts support this clonotype. The genes are TRBV4-1 and TRBJ2-7; 10 nucleotides agree with TRBD1. The CDR3 runs to 15 residues. CDR1 is MGHRA and CDR2 is YSYEKL in the germline V gene. The V segment lost 1 base and the J segment 5 bases; nucleotides outside the gene matches: 5. DNA of the CDR3: TGCGCCAGCAGCCAAGGAGGGACAGGGGAAGACGAGCAGTACTTC. Protein product: CASSQGGTGEDEQYF.

This clonotype showed up many times. V is TRBV20-1 and J is TRBJ2-2, with TRBD1 matching 10 bases. Germline assignment: CDR1 DFQATT and CDR2 SNEGSKA (reference sequence). Germline trimming cut 3 bases from V and 8 bases from J; bases unmatched to any gene: 3. This CDR3 is 13 amino acids long. CDR3 bases: TGCAGTGCTAGGACAGGGGGCATTGGGGAGCTGTTTTTT. Its protein product is CSARTGGIGELFF.

This clonotype appeared a few times. The chain carries TRBV7-9 and TRBJ2-3; no firm D call. Trimming shortened V by 5 bases and J by 4 bases, and 10 bases separated the two germline ends. The CDR3 loop spans 13 amino acids. From germline, CDR1 is SEHNR and CDR2 FQNEAQ (reference sequence). The CDR3 region is CASSHKGSDTQYF. CDR3 DNA: TGTGCCAGCAGCCACAAGGGATCAGATACGCAGTATTTT.

This clonotype was recorded at least ten times. The chain recombines TRBV7-3 with TRBJ2-7, with TRBD1 identical over 8 bases. V trimming: 5 bases; J trimming: 2 bases; junction bases outside the gene matches: 5. CDR3 length: 14 residues. Looked up from germline, CDR1 is SGHTA and CDR2 is FQGTGA. The DNA for the CDR3 is TGTGCCAGCAGCCAAGGACAGGGACCCTACGAGCAGTACTTC. Protein sequence: CASSQGQGPYEQYF.

This clonotype came up many times. The rearrangement uses TRBV2 and TRBJ2-2; D may be TRBD1 or TRBD2 (5 bases each). This CDR3 is 14 amino acids long. Looked up from germline, CDR1 is SNHLY and CDR2 is FYNNEI. V was pared by 10 bases and J by 3 bases, with 15 bases between. DNA for the CDR3: TGTGCCACCTCTGTGGGGACCCACACCGGGGAGCTGTTTTTT. Protein: CATSVGTHTGELFF.

This clonotype was observed many times. The chain has TRBV29-1 and TRBJ2-7; D ambiguous. Germline V CDR1 and CDR2: SQVTM, ANQGSEA. This CDR3 is built from 14 residues. V lost 4 bases, J lost 0 bases, and 13 bases lay in between. The CDR3 reads CSVASFQSSYEQYF. The CDR3, as DNA: TGCAGCGTTGCCAGTTTCCAAAGCTCCTACGAGCAGTACTTC.

This clonotype was found many times. The DNA for the CDR3 is TGCAGTGCTAGAGATAAGGGGGCGGGCAATCAGCCCCAGCATTTT. As protein: CSARDKGAGNQPQHF. The chain has TRBV20-1 and TRBJ1-5; 7 nucleotides align to TRBD1. The J segment lost 2 bases and the V segment lost 0 bases, leaving 4 bases of the junction unmatched. CDR1 and CDR2 (germline): DFQATT, SNEGSKA (reference sequence). CDR3 length equals 15 residues.

This clonotype showed up many times. The rearrangement uses TRBV2 and TRBJ2-5; D might be TRBD1 (6 bases). V was clipped by 3 bases and J by 4 bases, with 12 bases between them. In germline, CDR1 is SNHLY, CDR2 FYNNEI. CDR3 length equals 14 residues. The CDR3 region has the DNA TGTGCCAGCAGTGACCGGGACATAGGAGAGACCCAGTACTTC. Amino acids: CASSDRDIGETQYF.

In this sample, this clonotype turned up many times. CDR3 coding DNA: TGTGCCAGCAGCCAAGAGAACAGCCGGAGCTACACCTTC. Translated, it gives CASSQENSRSYTF. The rearrangement uses TRBV3-1 and TRBJ1-2, with D unclear. Between the trimmed V and J ends, which lost 0 bases and 9 bases, there was a span of 11 bases. Germline V gives CDR1 LGHDT, CDR2 YNNKEL (reference sequence). This CDR3 has 13 residues.

This clonotype was seen at least ten times. The chain links TRBV6-2 or TRBV6-3 to TRBJ2-7; 14 nucleotides align to TRBD2. This CDR3 is 14 amino acids long. CDR1 MNHEY and CDR2 SVGEGT come from the germline V gene. V lost 6 bases to trimming and J lost 4 bases; unmatched junction nucleotides: 2. This CDR3 is CASRGTSGGYEQYF. The CDR3 nucleotides are TGTGCCAGCAGGGGGACTAGCGGGGGATACGAGCAGTACTTC.

This clonotype has ten or more counts. The gene calls are TRBV6-6 and TRBJ2-1; tentatively, D is TRBD2 (6 bases). The V end was cut by 6 bases, the J end by 10 bases, with 10 bases between. Germline CDR1 MNHNY, CDR2 SVGAGI (reference sequence). The CDR3 is made up of 11 amino acids. CDR3 coding DNA: TGTGCCAGCAGGGCGGGACCCGAGCAGTTCTTC. Its protein product is CASRAGPEQFF.

In this sample, this clonotype turned up many times. This rearrangement joins TRBV6-6 to TRBJ2-1, with 10 bases matching TRBD2. V was pared by 4 bases and J by 5 bases, with 8 bases of the junction left unmatched. The V gene's germline CDR1 is MNHNY and CDR2 SVGAGI (reference sequence). The length of the CDR3 is 16 residues. CDR3 sequence: CASSSEKGLAHNEQFF. CDR3 sequence (DNA): TGTGCCAGCAGTTCCGAAAAGGGACTAGCGCACAATGAGCAGTTCTTC.

This clonotype was detected a few times. V gene TRBV5-4 combines with J gene TRBJ1-1; 7 bases map to TRBD1. Germline values: CDR1 SGHNT, CDR2 YYREEE (reference sequence). The CDR3 runs 14 residues. J lost 1 base, V lost 4 bases, and 4 bases had no gene match. The CDR3 nucleotides read TGTGCCAGCAGCCCGGGACAGTCGAACACTGAAGCTTTCTTT. Translating it yields CASSPGQSNTEAFF. The variable domain in full, with the rest retrieved from reference TRBV5-4 and TRBJ1-1, is ETGVTQSPTHLIKTRGQQVTLRCSSQSGHNTVSWYQQALGQGPQFIFQYYREEENGRGNFPPRFSGLQFPNYSSELNVNALELDDSALYLCASSPGQSNTEAFFGQGTRLTVV.